Only a few counts were recorded for the clone carrying this T cell receptor (beta chain). Its cognate antigen is unknown. The data originate from a study of T cell responses to AZD1222 COVID-19 vaccine. Overall study: Investigators merged groups given second doses at roughly 4 or roughly 12 weeks.

Germline V gene data show CDR1 as MNHNS and CDR2 as SASEGT. This CDR3 contains 16 residues. The V end lost 2 bases, the J end lost 2 bases, and 13 bases lay between the germline ends. Here immunoSEQ multiplex PCR was the method, and the copy in TCRdb shows in-frame clones only, minus some. The sample holds around 99,000 clones; around nine tenths are singletons and the top ten take more than 9.5%. Study conclusions and caveats: Researchers took repertoire samples only after the peak T cell response had come. Just 5 or 6 AZD1222 recipients tested seropositive at baseline. Within unmutated variant regions lay the reported targets of nearly half of spike-specific TCRs.

The clonotype comes from an adult in good health. The J gene is TRBJ1-3, the V gene TRBV6-1, with D unresolved. Sequenced material: peripheral blood, taken on day 0 of AZD1222 vaccination. CDR3 in DNA: TGTGCCAGCAGTGAAAATCGGGGAGTCCCTGGAAACACCATATATTTT. It translates to CASSENRGVPGNTIYF.